These 14 T cell receptor beta chains originate from one sample sequenced in a study of PD-1 blockade in classical Hodgkin lymphoma (dated by TCRdb to between 2020 and 2021). The time point label, read with the paper, signifies: cycle 2 day 1 (C2D1) of nivolumab. Every trial patient had relapsed following autologous stem cell transplantation, and prior brentuximab vedotin exposure was what differed among cohorts A, B and C. Libraries came from the immunoSEQ multiplex PCR assay. This immuneACCESS table, as held by TCRdb, lists in-frame sequences with V and J called but not all clones. Of the missing ones, under half trace to an unresolved V gene in checked studies; the others have no known cause. For this sample the table gives around 99,000 clones, of which roughly 79% were detected only once. Approximately 15% of the sample belongs to the ten largest clones. Sequenced material: peripheral blood mononuclear cells (PBMCs), taken before the second cycle of nivolumab. These receptors all stem from a human donor with classical Hodgkin lymphoma.

This clone is a singleton in its sample. This sequence joins TRBV5-4 and TRBJ2-7; possible D gene TRBD1, 6 bases. CDR1 and CDR2 from the germline V gene are SGHNT and YYREEE (reference sequence). Trimming removed 3 bases from V and 0 bases from J, with 16 bases in between. The CDR3 contains 16 residues. The CDR3 sequence is CASSSPGQPNSYEQYF. CDR3 bases: TGTGCCAGCAGCTCCCCGGGACAACCAAACTCCTACGAGCAGTACTTC.

This clone was seen a handful of times. The J gene is TRBJ1-2, the V gene TRBV5-1, with D unclear. Trimming stripped 0 bases from V and 8 bases from J, with 14 bases between. The CDR3 spans 14 residues. In germline, CDR1 is SGHRS, CDR2 YFSETQ. The CDR3 here is CASSLDGGPSGYTF. The CDR3 nucleotides are TGCGCCAGCAGCTTGGATGGAGGCCCTAGCGGCTACACCTTC. The entire variable domain, with the rest obtained from reference TRBV5-1 and TRBJ1-2, is as follows: KAGVTQTPRYLIKTRGQQVTLSCSPISGHRSVSWYQQTPGQGLQFLFEYFSETQRNKGNFPGRFSGRQFSNSRSEMNVSTLELGDSALYLCASSLDGGPSGYTFGSGTRLTVV.

The rearrangement uses TRBV25-1 and TRBJ2-7; the D gene is possibly TRBD2 (6 bases). V was shortened by 2 bases and J by 7 bases, with 15 bases between the two germline ends. Looked up from germline, CDR1 is MGHDK and CDR2 is SYGVNS. The CDR3 loop spans 14 amino acids. CDR3: CASSEAGTAWEQYF. The CDR3 DNA is TGTGCCAGCAGTGAAGCTGGGACTGCGTGGGAGCAGTACTTC.

The J gene is TRBJ2-7, the V gene TRBV29-1, with 15 bases fitting TRBD2. Germline assignment: CDR1 SQVTM and CDR2 ANQGSEA. This CDR3 comprises 15 residues. Trimming took 6 bases from V and 6 from J; bases not matched to a gene: 9. The CDR3 is CSVRGVGLAGGEQYF. CDR3 coding DNA: TGCAGCGTCCGGGGGGTGGGACTAGCGGGAGGCGAGCAGTACTTC.

The sample holds a few counts of this clone. As DNA, the CDR3 is TGTGCCAGTTCGAGGGAAGGACTAGCGGGACTCCCGAGCTCCTACAATGAGCAGTTCTTC. This translates into CASSREGLAGLPSSYNEQFF. The chain couples TRBV19 to TRBJ2-1; 12 nucleotides agree with TRBD2. CDR1 is LNHDA and CDR2 is SQIVND in the germline V gene (reference sequence). V dropped 8 bases and J dropped 0; count of bases not matched to a gene: 17. CDR3 size: 20 residues.

This clone was recorded once. V usage is TRBV7-9 and J usage is TRBJ1-2, with D uncertain. V lost 5 bases and J 3 bases, leaving 7 bases between the germline ends. The CDR3 sequence is 12 residues long. The V gene's germline CDR1 is SEHNR and CDR2 FQNEAQ (reference sequence). This CDR3 reads CASSGGDYGYTF. CDR3 bases: TGTGCCAGCAGCGGCGGGGACTATGGCTACACCTTC. The full variable domain, in which reference TRBV7-9 and TRBJ1-2 provide the parts outside the CDR3, is DTGVSQNPRHKITKRGQNVTFRCDPISEHNRLYWYRQTLGQGPEFLTYFQNEAQLEKSRLLSDRFSAERPKGSFSTLEIQRTEQGDSAMYLCASSGGDYGYTFGSGTRLTVV.

The chain carries TRBV10-3 and TRBJ1-3; D unresolved. Trimming pared 3 bases from V and 4 bases from J, leaving 10 bases between. The V gene's germline CDR1 is ENHRY and CDR2 SYGVKD. CDR3 length: 14 residues. This CDR3 is CAISDAAVGNTIYF. The CDR3 DNA reads as TGTGCCATCAGTGATGCGGCAGTAGGAAACACCATATATTTT.

CDR3 protein: CASSPYRRQAETQYF. The CDR3 bases are TGTGCCAGCAGCCCCTATCGAAGACAGGCAGAGACCCAGTACTTC. The chain carries TRBV5-6 and TRBJ2-5, with D tentatively TRBD1 (6 bases). The CDR3 covers 15 residues. V lost 4 bases to trimming and J lost 4 bases, with 17 bases between them. Germline V gene data show CDR1 as SGHDT and CDR2 as YYEEEE. The entire variable domain, with the rest obtained from reference TRBV5-6 and TRBJ2-5, is as follows: DAGVTQSPTHLIKTRGQQVTLRCSPKSGHDTVSWYQQALGQGPQFIFQYYEEEERQRGNFPDRFSGHQFPNYSSELNVNALLLGDSALYLCASSPYRRQAETQYFGPGTRLLVL.

The rearrangement joins TRBV19 to TRBJ2-7; D gene uncertain. Germline lookup yields CDR1 LNHDA and CDR2 SQIVND (reference sequence). Trimming took 1 base from V and 4 from J, leaving 8 bases between them. The CDR3 runs 13 residues. In DNA form, the CDR3 reads TGTGCCAGTAGTATAGCGGCGGCGTACGAGCAGTACTTC. Protein sequence: CASSIAAAYEQYF.

This sequence joins TRBV5-1 and TRBJ1-3; no reliable D call. Germline lookup yields CDR1 SGHRS and CDR2 YFSETQ. This CDR3 region has 14 residues. The V gene lost 2 bases and the J gene lost 0 bases, with 6 bases spanning the gap. The CDR3 bases are TGCGCCAGCAGCTTAGAAGGCTCTGGAAACACCATATATTTT. Translating gives CASSLEGSGNTIYF.

This chain links TRBV11-2 with TRBJ2-1, with no clear D. Germline lookup yields CDR1 SGHAT and CDR2 FQNNGV. V dropped 3 bases and J dropped 7 bases, with 7 bases sitting between them. This CDR3 region has 12 residues. The CDR3 region is CASSFVKNEQFF. CDR3 nucleotide sequence: TGTGCCAGCAGCTTTGTTAAGAATGAGCAGTTCTTC.

The chain is built from TRBV29-1 and TRBJ2-6; D tentatively reads TRBD1 or TRBD2 (6 bases each). CDR1 SQVTM and CDR2 ANQGSEA come from the germline V gene. V was shortened by 6 bases and J by 0 bases, with 18 bases between the two germline ends. The CDR3 contains 17 residues. CDR3 coding DNA: TGCAGCGTCACGGGGGCTGGTCGAGACTCTGGGGCCAACGTCCTGACTTTC. The encoded protein is CSVTGAGRDSGANVLTF.

In its sample, this clone was seen a few times. The V and J genes are TRBV6-5 and TRBJ1-5; the D is unclear. Germline CDR1 is MNHEY and CDR2 is SVGAGI. Trimming stripped 4 bases from V and 0 bases from J, with 13 bases between. This CDR3 has 16 amino acids. The CDR3 nucleotides read TGTGCCAGCAGTTCAGTGGCGTGGACTAGCAATCAGCCCCAGCATTTT. It translates to CASSSVAWTSNQPQHF.

This clone has more than one count but fewer than ten. This sequence joins TRBV29-1 and TRBJ2-6; D remains unclear. Looked up from germline, CDR1 is SQVTM and CDR2 is ANQGSEA. The CDR3 contains 13 residues. V lost 5 bases to trimming and J lost 4 bases, with 9 bases between them. The CDR3 loop is CSVFSWGANVLTF. The CDR3 nucleotides are TGCAGCGTTTTTTCTTGGGGGGCCAACGTCCTGACTTTC.